These 29 T cell receptor beta chains came from one sample sequenced in a study of blood T cell repertoires in COVID-19. Sequencing was performed with immunoSEQ multiplex PCR; in TCRdb, only in-frame clones are kept and a portion is missing. The table shows a few hundred thousand clones, with around 91% occurring only once. Material: peripheral blood. These receptors were collected from a woman in her 40s with COVID-19, enrolled during active disease.

The chain combines TRBV28 with TRBJ1-6; D remains ambiguous. The CDR3 totals 14 residues. The V gene's germline CDR1 is MDHEN and CDR2 SYDVKM. V was shortened by 3 bases and J by 14 bases, with 17 bases between the two germline ends. The CDR3 DNA follows: TGTGCCAGCAGTTTCCGAACCTCCGGGATAGCCCTCCACTTT. Its translation is CASSFRTSGIALHF.

The CDR3 DNA sequence: TGTGCCAGCAGCTTAGGGTCGGCCGGCGACAGGGCTCGAGGCTACACCTTC. It specifies CASSLGSAGDRARGYTF. The chain is built from TRBV11-2 and TRBJ1-2; TRBD1 agrees at 7 bases. This CDR3 comprises 17 residues. CDR1 is SGHAT, CDR2 FQNNGV, per germline. Trimming took 1 base from V and 8 from J; bases not matched to a gene: 16.

The count of this clone is one. This chain joins TRBV19 and TRBJ1-5, with a possible D match to TRBD1 (6 bases). The CDR3 has 13 residues. Germline values: CDR1 LNHDA, CDR2 SQIVND (reference sequence). The CDR3 loop is CATEGGRLWPQHF. The CDR3 coding sequence is TGTGCTACCGAGGGGGGGCGGTTATGGCCCCAGCATTTT.

The V gene is TRBV25-1, the J gene TRBJ2-2, with TRBD1 matching 8 bases. The CDR3 extends over 15 amino acids. Losses at the gene ends were 6 bases for V and 4 bases for J; bases not matched to a gene: 7. Germline CDR1 and CDR2: MGHDK and SYGVNS. The CDR3 sequence is CASSATQGATGELFF. As DNA, the CDR3 is TGTGCCAGCAGCGCGACTCAGGGGGCCACCGGGGAGCTGTTTTTT.

The genes are TRBV4-3 and TRBJ1-3; D perhaps matches TRBD1 (5 bases). Per germline, CDR1 LGHNA and CDR2 YSLEER. This CDR3 contains 15 residues. The V gene lost 0 bases and the J gene lost 4 bases, with 10 bases spanning the gap. The CDR3 region has the DNA TGCGCCAGCAGCCAAGAGGGAGGGGACGGAAACACCATATATTTT. Amino acids: CASSQEGGDGNTIYF.

This chain links TRBV5-6 with TRBJ1-2, with 7 nucleotides matching TRBD1. The CDR3 has 14 amino acids. CDR1 and CDR2 (germline): SGHDT, YYEEEE. The V gene end was trimmed by 2 bases and the J gene end by 6 bases; junction bases not matched to a gene: 7. CDR3 protein: CASSFQTGSHGYTF. Written as DNA, the CDR3 is TGTGCCAGCAGCTTCCAGACAGGGTCGCATGGCTACACCTTC.

The chain recombines TRBV28 with TRBJ1-1, with 7 nucleotides matching TRBD1. The CDR3 has 13 residues. After removal of 2 bases from V and 6 bases from J, the junction contained 3 bases not matched to a gene. Germline CDR1 is MDHEN and CDR2 is SYDVKM. The CDR3 DNA reads TGTGCCAGCAGTTTAATGAGGGGGCCTGAAGCTTTCTTT. Its protein is CASSLMRGPEAFF.

This chain joins TRBV7-2 and TRBJ2-7; TRBD2 is a possible D gene (6 bases). The V end lost 5 bases, the J end lost 2 bases, and 13 bases lay between the germline ends. The length of the CDR3 is 14 residues. Germline CDR1 is SGHTA and CDR2 is FQGNSA. The CDR3 coding sequence is TGTGCCAGCAGCGACCGGGAGTATACCTACGAGCAGTACTTC. Its translation: CASSDREYTYEQYF.

CDR3 protein: CASSLVLSGNEQYF. CDR3 nucleotide sequence: TGCGCCAGCAGCTTGGTACTCAGCGGGAACGAGCAGTACTTC. V usage is TRBV5-1 and J usage is TRBJ2-7, with 7 bases matching TRBD2. CDR1 and CDR2 from the germline V gene are SGHRS and YFSETQ. This CDR3 has 14 amino acids. Germline trimming cut 0 bases from V and 5 bases from J; bases unmatched to any gene: 5.

This CDR3 reads CASSQDGGGGLRTQYF. Written as DNA, the CDR3 is TGCGCCAGCAGCCAAGATGGCGGGGGGGGGTTGAGGACCCAGTACTTC. The V and J genes are TRBV4-1 and TRBJ2-5; 9 positions agree with TRBD2. The CDR3 is made up of 16 amino acids. Germline trimming cut 0 bases from V and 7 bases from J; bases unmatched to any gene: 9. Germline assignment: CDR1 MGHRA and CDR2 YSYEKL.

This clone appeared a few times. This chain connects TRBV7-8 to TRBJ2-2; tentative D call: TRBD1 (6 bases). Between the trimmed V and J ends, which lost 3 bases and 3 bases, there was a span of 17 bases. The CDR3 spans 17 residues. Germline CDR1 is SGHVS and CDR2 is FQNEAQ. Here the CDR3 reads CASSFRYREVDTGELFF. Written as DNA, the CDR3 is TGTGCCAGCAGCTTCCGATACAGGGAAGTCGACACCGGGGAGCTGTTTTTT.

The J gene is TRBJ1-3, the V gene TRBV9; D perhaps matches TRBD1 (5 bases). CDR1 and CDR2 (germline): SGDLS, YYNGEE. The V gene lost 2 bases and the J gene lost 0 bases, with 12 bases spanning the gap. The CDR3 has 16 residues. In DNA, the CDR3 is TGTGCCAGCAGCGTTAGGGGCACGAGCTCTGGAAACACCATATATTTT. Protein: CASSVRGTSSGNTIYF. Based on the CDR3 plus reference TRBV9 and TRBJ1-3, the full variable domain is DSGVTQTPKHLITATGQRVTLRCSPRSGDLSVYWYQQSLDQGLQFLIQYYNGEERAKGNILERFSAQQFPDLHSELNLSSLELGDSALYFCASSVRGTSSGNTIYFGEGSWLTVV.

This clone appeared once. The chain employs TRBV28 and TRBJ2-3; 9 bases are a match to TRBD2. Germline loops: CDR1 MDHEN, CDR2 SYDVKM. CDR3 length: 14 amino acids. V trimming: 8 bases; J trimming: 2 bases; junction bases outside the gene matches: 5. DNA for the CDR3: TGTGCCAGCGGGCGGGGGGGGTCCACAGATACGCAGTATTTT. Translation: CASGRGGSTDTQYF.

This clone showed up just once. V is TRBV5-8 and J is TRBJ2-5; the D gene is possibly TRBD1 (5 bases). The CDR3 has 14 residues. V was shortened by 1 base and J by 1 base, with 8 bases between the two germline ends. CDR1 SGHTS and CDR2 YDEGEE come from the germline V gene. In nucleotides, the CDR3 is TGTGCCAGCAGCTTGAGGGGCTTCCAAGAGACCCAGTACTTC. Translated, it gives CASSLRGFQETQYF.

The chain has TRBV11-2 and TRBJ1-2, with 7 bases identical to TRBD1. Per the germline V gene, CDR1 is SGHAT and CDR2 is FQNNGV. V trimming: 3 bases; J trimming: 1 base; junction bases outside the gene matches: 5. CDR3 length: 15 residues. CDR3 nucleotides: TGTGCCAGCAGCTTTTCAGGGGGTGGTAACTATGGCTACACCTTC. Translating gives CASSFSGGGNYGYTF.

The rearrangement links TRBV5-1 to TRBJ1-1, with D perhaps matching TRBD1 (5 bases). CDR3 size: 13 residues. Germline assignment: CDR1 SGHRS and CDR2 YFSETQ. V shed 1 base and J shed 10 bases, with 14 bases lying between them. DNA for the CDR3: TGCGCCAGCAGCTTGTGGGGCGAGGAGGGAGCTTTCTTT. Amino acid sequence: CASSLWGEEGAFF. Full variable domain (remainder filled in from reference TRBV5-1 and TRBJ1-1): KAGVTQTPRYLIKTRGQQVTLSCSPISGHRSVSWYQQTPGQGLQFLFEYFSETQRNKGNFPGRFSGRQFSNSRSEMNVSTLELGDSALYLCASSLWGEEGAFFGQGTRLTVV.

The chain links TRBV15 to TRBJ1-5; weak D call: TRBD1 (6 bases). Germline CDR1 reads LNHNV; CDR2 reads YYDKDF (reference sequence). Trimming removed 3 bases from V and 0 bases from J, with 9 bases in between. This CDR3 spans 15 amino acids. CDR3 DNA sequence: TGTGCCACCAGCAGCAACAGGGTTAGCAATCAGCCCCAGCATTTT. Encoded protein: CATSSNRVSNQPQHF.

This chain connects TRBV2 to TRBJ2-7; no definite D call. Trimming left V 7 bases short and J 6 bases short, with 19 bases between. The CDR3 length is 14 residues. Germline assignment: CDR1 SNHLY and CDR2 FYNNEI. The CDR3: CASIGSPSEAEQYF. CDR3 bases: TGTGCCAGCATCGGATCCCCCTCCGAGGCCGAGCAGTACTTC.

The chain has TRBV6-6 and TRBJ2-5, with D perhaps TRBD1 (5 bases). V was clipped by 6 bases and J by 5 bases, with 13 bases between them. This CDR3 comprises 13 residues. In germline, CDR1 is MNHNY, CDR2 SVGAGI (reference sequence). CDR3 bases: TGTGCCAGCAGCCAACTCAAGGGGGAGACCCAGTACTTC. Translated: CASSQLKGETQYF.

This clone was found once. The J gene is TRBJ2-3, the V gene TRBV9, with 14 bases matching TRBD2. The CDR3 is made up of 17 amino acids. Trimming cost V 4 bases and J 0 bases; bases outside gene matches: 4. The V gene's germline CDR1 is SGDLS and CDR2 YYNGEE. This CDR3 reads CASSKGLAGGSTDTQYF. DNA of the CDR3: TGTGCCAGCAGCAAAGGACTAGCGGGGGGAAGCACAGATACGCAGTATTTT.

This chain links TRBV4-3 with TRBJ1-5; maybe TRBD1 (5 bases). V dropped 2 bases and J dropped 7 bases, with 9 bases sitting between them. CDR1 LGHNA and CDR2 YSLEER come from the germline V gene. The CDR3 consists of 13 residues. CDR3 sequence reads: CASSQSPGQPQHF. The CDR3 DNA is TGCGCCAGCAGCCAATCCCCAGGGCAGCCCCAGCATTTT.

The chain joins TRBV28 to TRBJ1-2; D gene uncertain. This CDR3 has 12 residues. CDR1 is MDHEN and CDR2 is SYDVKM in the germline V gene. Trimming cost V 5 bases and J 2 bases, with 6 bases left between them. The CDR3 coding sequence is TGTGCCAGCAGTGAACAGAACTATGGCTACACCTTC. It specifies CASSEQNYGYTF.

The rearrangement uses TRBV5-1 and TRBJ1-2; D might be TRBD1 (5 bases). V lost 0 bases, J lost 8 bases, and 11 bases lay in between. The germline gives CDR1 SGHRS, CDR2 YFSETQ. The CDR3 loop spans 13 amino acids. CDR3 bases: TGCGCCAGCAGCTTGGCCTGGGGGGGAGGCTACACCTTC. Protein: CASSLAWGGGYTF.

The chain carries TRBV7-3 and TRBJ2-2; D perhaps matches TRBD2 (6 bases). Germline V gene lookup returns CDR1 SGHTA and CDR2 FQGTGA. The CDR3 loop spans 16 amino acids. Trimming stripped 5 bases from V and 0 bases from J, with 13 bases between. CDR3 in amino acids: CASSPWRAANTGELFF. The CDR3 coding sequence is TGTGCCAGCAGCCCGTGGAGGGCCGCGAACACCGGGGAGCTGTTTTTT.

The chain links TRBV5-4 to TRBJ2-3, with D possibly matching TRBD2 (6 bases). Germline CDR1 SGHNT, CDR2 YYREEE (reference sequence). Between the trimmed V and J ends, which lost 2 bases and 6 bases, there was a span of 13 bases. The CDR3 length is 14 residues. The CDR3 is CASSFSWGDDTQYF. In DNA form, the CDR3 reads TGTGCCAGCAGCTTTAGCTGGGGGGACGATACGCAGTATTTT.

This clone has more than one count but fewer than ten. The chain carries TRBV4-3 and TRBJ2-7; 10 positions match TRBD2. Trimming cost V 4 bases and J 5 bases; bases outside gene matches: 8. CDR3 length: 15 residues. CDR1 is LGHNA, CDR2 YSLEER, per germline. CDR3 sequence: CASSLSLAGADEQYF. In nucleotides, the CDR3 is TGCGCCAGCAGCCTTAGCCTAGCGGGAGCAGACGAGCAGTACTTC.

This clone came up a few times. The V call is TRBV7-9, the J call TRBJ2-3; D ambiguous. V gave up 4 bases and J gave up 0 bases, with 8 bases separating them. The CDR3 has 14 amino acids. Germline-derived CDR1 and CDR2 are SEHNR and FQNEAQ (reference sequence). The CDR3 spells CASSSSFSTDTQYF. The CDR3 coding sequence is TGTGCCAGCAGCTCGTCCTTTAGCACAGATACGCAGTATTTT.

The chain links TRBV5-1 to TRBJ2-2; 14 positions agree with TRBD2. V lost 4 bases to trimming and J lost 1 base; unmatched junction nucleotides: 6. The CDR3 sequence is 18 residues long. Germline V gene lookup returns CDR1 SGHRS and CDR2 YFSETQ. The CDR3 loop reads CASSPRTSGGLNTGELFF. The DNA for the CDR3 is TGCGCCAGCAGCCCACGGACTAGCGGGGGGCTGAACACCGGGGAGCTGTTTTTT.

The CDR3 loop is CASSSGLAGAYEQYF. The DNA of the CDR3 is TGTGCCAGTAGTTCGGGACTAGCGGGGGCATACGAGCAGTACTTC. The rearrangement uses TRBV19 and TRBJ2-7, with 14 bases matching TRBD2. The length of the CDR3 is 15 residues. V was clipped by 5 bases and J by 4 bases; unmatched bases: 4. Germline-derived CDR1 and CDR2 are LNHDA and SQIVND (reference sequence). Based on the CDR3 plus reference TRBV19 and TRBJ2-7, the full variable domain is DGGITQSPKYLFRKEGQNVTLSCEQNLNHDAMYWYRQDPGQGLRLIYYSQIVNDFQKGDIAEGYSVSREKKESFPLTVTSAQKNPTAFYLCASSSGLAGAYEQYFGPGTRLTVT.